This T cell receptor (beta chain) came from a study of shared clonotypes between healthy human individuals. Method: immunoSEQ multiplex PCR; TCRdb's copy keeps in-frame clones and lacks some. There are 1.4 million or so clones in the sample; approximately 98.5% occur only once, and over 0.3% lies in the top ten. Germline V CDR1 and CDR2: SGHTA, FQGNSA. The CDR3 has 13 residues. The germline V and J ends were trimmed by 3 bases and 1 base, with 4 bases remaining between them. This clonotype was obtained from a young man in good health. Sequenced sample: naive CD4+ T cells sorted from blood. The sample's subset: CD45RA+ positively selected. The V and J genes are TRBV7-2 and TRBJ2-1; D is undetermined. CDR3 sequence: CASSLFSYNEQFF. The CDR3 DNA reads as TGTGCCAGCAGCTTGTTTTCCTACAATGAGCAGTTCTTC.